Each of the 2 T cell receptor beta chains below was sequenced from the same sample in a study of T cell repertoires in cytomegalovirus infection. Their target antigens are unknown. MiXCR was run by TCRdb on the reads, yielding one entry per CDR3 protein. Here the sample spans around 710,000 distinct CDR3 sequences, roughly 29% being singletons. This sample comprised cultured CD8+ T cells from PBMCs, obtained from culture after CMV antigen stimulation. The source is a human donor in good health (CMV status not recorded). Some clones in this sample may be carry-over from other donors' samples.

The chain recombines TRBV27 with TRBJ1-5; weak D call: TRBD1 (5 bases). The V gene lost 4 bases and the J gene lost 5 bases, with 12 bases spanning the gap. The CDR3 length is 14 residues. Germline CDR1 and CDR2: MNHEY and SMNVEV (reference sequence). The CDR3 bases are TGTGCCAGCAGTTATCAGGGAGGTGATCAGCCCCAGCATTTT. Its translation is CASSYQGGDQPQHF.

The chain recombines TRBV9 with TRBJ2-5; D call uncertain. The CDR3 runs 14 residues. The germline gives CDR1 SGDLS, CDR2 YYNGEE. V was cut by 0 bases and J by 5 bases, with 11 bases left in between. For the CDR3, the DNA is TGTGCCAGCAGCGTAGAAGGCTTTTGGGAGACCCAGTACTTC. Translating gives CASSVEGFWETQYF.